One TCR beta chain is described in this entry. Its cognate antigen is unknown. This specimen belongs to a study of T cell repertoires in cytomegalovirus infection. About the research overall: Well-studied HLA-B-restricted epitopes and recently identified HLA-C-restricted epitopes of CMV were both used in the study. A matching HLA type, together with CMV infection, was signaled by public TCR beta signatures.

TCRdb recomputed calls from the reads with MiXCR, one row per CDR3 protein. Of 300,000 or so distinct CDR3 sequences listed, more than 20% were seen once; the top ten hold less than 15%. Study results and limitations: There were carriers of CMV plus the relevant HLA, and cumulative public TCR beta family frequency identified them. In two of eight donors, the top clonotype was HLA-C-restricted CMV-specific.

The origin of this receptor is a human donor in good health (CMV status not recorded). Some clones in this sample may be carry-over from other donors' samples. Sequencing used cultured PBMCs, obtained from culture after CMV antigen stimulation.

The CDR3 bases are TGCGCCAGCAGCCAAGTGCTAGCGGGAGGTGATGAGCAGTTCTTC. Amino acids: CASSQVLAGGDEQFF. The chain has TRBV4-1 and TRBJ2-1, with TRBD2 matching 11 bases. The germline CDR1 and CDR2 sequences are MGHRA and YSYEKL. The CDR3 extends over 15 amino acids. The ends lost 1 base at V and 8 bases at J; junction bases unmatched: 4.